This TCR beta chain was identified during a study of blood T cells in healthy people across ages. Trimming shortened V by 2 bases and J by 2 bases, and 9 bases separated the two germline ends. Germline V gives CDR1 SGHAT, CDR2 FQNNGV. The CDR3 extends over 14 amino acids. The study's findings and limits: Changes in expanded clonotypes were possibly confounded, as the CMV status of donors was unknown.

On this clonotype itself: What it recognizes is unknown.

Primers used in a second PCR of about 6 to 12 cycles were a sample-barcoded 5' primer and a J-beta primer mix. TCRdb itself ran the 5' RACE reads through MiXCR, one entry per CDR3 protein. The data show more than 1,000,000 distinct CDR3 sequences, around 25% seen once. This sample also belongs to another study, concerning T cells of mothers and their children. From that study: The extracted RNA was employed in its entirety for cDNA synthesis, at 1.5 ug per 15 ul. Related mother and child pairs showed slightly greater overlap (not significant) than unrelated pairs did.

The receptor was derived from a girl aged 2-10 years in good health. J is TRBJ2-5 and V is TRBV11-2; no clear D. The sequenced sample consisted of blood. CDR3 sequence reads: CASSLSPVQETQYF. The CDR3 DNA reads TGTGCCAGCAGCTTATCCCCAGTTCAAGAGACCCAGTACTTC.